Sequencing of this T cell receptor beta chain was carried out in a study of blood T cell repertoires in COVID-19. In the original analysis: Estimates of nucleated cell counts were drawn from the amplification of reference gene primers. Sequencing was performed with immunoSEQ multiplex PCR; in TCRdb, only in-frame clones are kept and a portion is missing. That table supplies the V and J calls and clone size; D and trimming were determined from the DNA. The profile covers fewer than 95,000 clones, with about 86% appearing a single time and more than 4.5% taken by the ten largest. V lost 4 bases and J 2 bases, leaving 6 bases between the germline ends. CDR1 and CDR2 (germline): SGHTA, FQGNSA. CDR3 size: 13 residues.

The sequenced sample was peripheral blood. The clonotype originates from a woman of 80 years or more with acute or convalescent COVID-19. The rearrangement uses TRBV7-2 and TRBJ1-3, with TRBD1 as a possible D gene (6 bases). In nucleotides, the CDR3 is TGTGCCAGCAGCTGGACAGCTGGAAACACCATATATTTT. Its protein product is CASSWTAGNTIYF.